This T cell receptor (beta chain) was profiled in a study of shared clonotypes between healthy human individuals. The method was immunoSEQ multiplex PCR; TCRdb's version includes in-frame clones alone and lacks a portion of them. Of 450,000 to 550,000 clones in the sample, roughly 78% were seen once. The sequencing input was PBMCs. The sequence was obtained from a woman between 35 and 50 years old in good health. Some clones in this sample may be carry-over from other donors' samples.

The CDR3 reads CASSQVGQMNQPQHF. CDR3 nucleotide sequence: TGCGCCAGCAGCCAAGTAGGCCAAATGAATCAGCCCCAGCATTTT. The chain employs TRBV4-1 and TRBJ1-5; D unclear. CDR3 length equals 15 residues. Trimming stripped 1 base from V and 4 bases from J, with 11 bases between. Germline loops: CDR1 MGHRA, CDR2 YSYEKL.